This T cell receptor (beta chain) came from a study of cytomegalovirus exposure and HLA in healthy donors. This CDR3 has 16 residues. CDR1 and CDR2 from the germline V gene are SGHVS and FNYEAQ. Between the trimmed V and J ends, which lost 5 bases and 3 bases, there was a span of 19 bases. Study results and caveats: The classifier was said to identify cytomegalovirus status with high specificity and sensitivity. Donor immune exposure was known only as CMV serostatus. A few of the chains that were CMV-associated were confirmed in vitro to be specific for CMV antigens. Association of a missense DCLRE1C variant with TCR beta V- and J-gene trimming was reported in a later analysis.

In the PCR, 60 Vbeta and 13 Jbeta primers were used. Measured with immunoSEQ multiplex PCR; TCRdb has only the in-frame clones, and not every one. The sample records 150,000 or so clones, roughly 70% being singletons. Notes on this clone: The target antigen is unknown.

The chain carries TRBV7-6 and TRBJ1-2; D gene ambiguous. The sample consisted of PBMCs. This clonotype was sampled from a young man in good health and CMV-seronegative. CDR3 sequence reads: CASSPTPRREHYGYTF. Here the CDR3 DNA reads TGTGCCAGCAGCCCAACGCCACGACGGGAGCACTATGGCTACACCTTC.